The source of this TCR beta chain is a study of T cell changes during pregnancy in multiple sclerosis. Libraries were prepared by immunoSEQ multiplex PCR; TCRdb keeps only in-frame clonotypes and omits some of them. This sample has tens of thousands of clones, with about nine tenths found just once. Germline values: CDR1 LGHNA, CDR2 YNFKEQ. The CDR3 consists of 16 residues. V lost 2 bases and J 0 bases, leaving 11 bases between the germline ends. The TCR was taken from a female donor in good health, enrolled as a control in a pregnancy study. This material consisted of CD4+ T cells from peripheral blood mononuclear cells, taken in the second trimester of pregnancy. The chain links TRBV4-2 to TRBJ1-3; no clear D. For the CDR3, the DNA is TGTGCCAGCAGCCAAAACCGACGGAGCTCTGGAAACACCATATATTTT. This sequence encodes CASSQNRRSSGNTIYF.